Shown below are 22 T cell receptor beta chains from a single sample sequenced in a study of PD-1 blockade in classical Hodgkin lymphoma. The sample's time point: cycle 4 day 1 (C4D1), after more than five weeks of nivolumab. In every patient, relapse followed autologous stem cell transplantation, while exposure to brentuximab vedotin differed. Only in-frame clones appear in the TCRdb table, and some are missing; sequencing was by immunoSEQ multiplex PCR. This repertoire shows approximately 39,000 clones, 77% found once; its top ten account for about 9.4%. Sequencing was performed on peripheral blood mononuclear cells (PBMCs), taken before the fourth cycle of nivolumab. Receptors originate from a human donor with classical Hodgkin lymphoma.

CDR3 sequence (DNA): TGTGCCAGCAGTGAACTTCGGGGAGACGAGACCCAGTACTTC. This encodes CASSELRGDETQYF. The rearrangement joins TRBV6-1 to TRBJ2-5, with D possibly TRBD2 on 5 matching bases. In germline, CDR1 is MNHNS, CDR2 SASEGT. The CDR3 spans 14 residues. The V end lost 2 bases, the J end lost 5 bases, and 12 bases lay between the germline ends.

DNA for the CDR3: TGTGCCAGCAGTTTAGGACAGGGAGGTGAAAAACTGTTTTTT. This encodes CASSLGQGGEKLFF. The chain uses TRBV6-1 and TRBJ1-4; 8 bases align to TRBD1. The CDR3 spans 14 residues. With V trimmed by 5 bases and J by 7 bases, 6 bases remained unmatched. Germline loops: CDR1 MNHNS, CDR2 SASEGT.

The V gene is TRBV18, the J gene TRBJ2-7, with 8 bases identical to TRBD1. The J segment lost 6 bases and the V segment lost 6 bases, leaving 13 bases of the junction unmatched. Germline V gene sequence: CDR1 KGHSH, CDR2 LQKENI. This CDR3 comprises 15 residues. The DNA for the CDR3 is TGTGCCAGCTCTCCCTCAGGGGGCCGGGCAGGCGAGCAGTACTTC. Encoded protein: CASSPSGGRAGEQYF.

The chain joins TRBV7-9 to TRBJ2-1; D remains unclear. The germline CDR1 and CDR2 sequences are SEHNR and FQNEAQ (reference sequence). This CDR3 comprises 13 residues. V was trimmed by 5 bases and J by 8 bases, leaving 13 bases between them. The CDR3 loop reads CASSPPVWDEQFF. CDR3 DNA: TGTGCCAGCAGCCCTCCCGTCTGGGATGAGCAGTTCTTC.

The CDR3: CASSPIGGNSPLHF. The CDR3 nucleotides are TGTGCCAGCTCACCAATTGGAGGGAATTCACCCCTCCACTTT. The J gene is TRBJ1-6, the V gene TRBV18; D call uncertain. The CDR3 has 14 amino acids. Germline loops: CDR1 KGHSH, CDR2 LQKENI. Trimming cost V 2 bases and J 7 bases, with 9 bases left between them. Using reference TRBV18 and TRBJ1-6 for the parts outside the CDR3, the full variable domain is NAGVMQNPRHLVRRRGQEARLRCSPMKGHSHVYWYRQLPEEGLKFMVYLQKENIIDESGMPKERFSAEFPKEGPSILRIQQVVRGDSAAYFCASSPIGGNSPLHFGNGTRLTVT.

The genes are TRBV19 and TRBJ2-5, with D possibly TRBD1 on 5 matching bases. The CDR3 extends over 17 amino acids. Looked up from germline, CDR1 is LNHDA and CDR2 is SQIVND (reference sequence). V lost 5 bases, J lost 0 bases, and 19 bases lay in between. CDR3 nucleotides: TGTGCCAGTAGTCCCCAGGGCCAACATTCGTACCAAGAGACCCAGTACTTC. Translating gives CASSPQGQHSYQETQYF.

The CDR3 sequence is CASSLLPAGFTDTQYF. For the CDR3, the DNA is TGTGCCAGCAGCTTGCTCCCAGCGGGGTTTACAGATACGCAGTATTTT. The rearrangement links TRBV5-6 to TRBJ2-3; 7 bases map to TRBD2. The junction had 8 bases not matched to a gene; V was cut back by 1 base and J by 3 bases. This CDR3 contains 16 residues. The germline gives CDR1 SGHDT, CDR2 YYEEEE.

The chain uses TRBV9 and TRBJ1-1; 8 bases are shared with TRBD1. With V trimmed by 6 bases and J by 4 bases, 8 bases remained unmatched. Germline-derived CDR1 and CDR2 are SGDLS and YYNGEE. The CDR3 spans 14 residues. This CDR3 reads CASTPPQGATEAFF. The CDR3 DNA follows: TGTGCCAGCACCCCCCCCCAGGGGGCCACTGAAGCTTTCTTT.

This clone was recorded only once. The chain is built from TRBV11-2 and TRBJ2-3, with 11 positions matching TRBD2. The CDR3 extends over 15 amino acids. Trimming at V came to 5 bases and at J to 5 bases, leaving 6 bases not matched to a gene. Germline V gene sequence: CDR1 SGHAT, CDR2 FQNNGV. DNA of the CDR3: TGTGCCAGCAGCCTAGCGGGGGGCGGGGGAGATACGCAGTATTTT. Encoded protein: CASSLAGGGGDTQYF.

The chain links TRBV29-1 to TRBJ2-7, with 7 bases lining up with TRBD2. Looked up from germline, CDR1 is SQVTM and CDR2 is ANQGSEA. V lost 7 bases to trimming and J lost 7 bases; unmatched junction nucleotides: 16. The CDR3 is 14 residues long. DNA for the CDR3: TGCAGCGCGCGGGAGTGGGCAGCTTCGGGGGAGCAGTACTTC. This encodes CSAREWAASGEQYF.

The chain has TRBV2 and TRBJ1-5, with a tentative D call TRBD1 (6 bases). This CDR3 comprises 14 residues. Germline V gives CDR1 SNHLY, CDR2 FYNNEI. V gave up 8 bases and J gave up 5 bases, with 16 bases separating them. The CDR3 DNA sequence: TGTGCCAGCCAAAAAGATCAGGGGTATCAGCCCCAGCATTTT. The encoded protein is CASQKDQGYQPQHF.

The chain carries TRBV28 and TRBJ1-3, with 8 positions matching TRBD1. There are 15 residues in the CDR3. V trimming: 4 bases; J trimming: 3 bases; junction bases outside the gene matches: 5. CDR1 is MDHEN and CDR2 is SYDVKM in the germline V gene. As DNA, the CDR3 is TGTGCCAGCAGTTCCAGGGGGCGCGTTGGAAACACCATATATTTT. Translation: CASSSRGRVGNTIYF.

This chain connects TRBV4-2 to TRBJ2-5, with 8 bases identical to TRBD2. The CDR3 extends over 15 amino acids. The trim removed 4 bases at V and 1 base at J, leaving 5 bases unmatched. Germline assignment: CDR1 LGHNA and CDR2 YNFKEQ. The CDR3 DNA reads as TGTGCCAGCAGCCTGAACGGGGGGGTCCAAGAGACCCAGTACTTC. This sequence encodes CASSLNGGVQETQYF.

The V and J genes are TRBV6-5 and TRBJ2-7; D perhaps matches TRBD2 (5 bases). The CDR3 length is 15 residues. Trimming shortened V by 1 base and J by 0 bases, and 10 bases separated the two germline ends. Germline CDR1 and CDR2: MNHEY and SVGAGI. The CDR3 DNA is TGTGCCAGCAGTTACTACCAGCGGAGCTCCTACGAGCAGTACTTC. Translating it yields CASSYYQRSSYEQYF.

The chain couples TRBV25-1 to TRBJ2-2; D is unresolved. Germline CDR1 MGHDK, CDR2 SYGVNS. Trimming cost V 5 bases and J 5 bases, with 12 bases left between them. This CDR3 region has 14 residues. DNA for the CDR3: TGTGCCAGCAGTCCCCCCGGTGAAACCGGGGAGCTGTTTTTT. Translation: CASSPPGETGELFF.

The V and J genes are TRBV18 and TRBJ2-7, with D tentatively TRBD1 or TRBD2 (5 bases each). CDR1 KGHSH and CDR2 LQKENI come from the germline V gene. V was clipped by 5 bases and J by 1 base, with 12 bases between them. CDR3 length: 14 residues. This chain's CDR3 is CASSREQGSYEQYF. CDR3 nucleotides: TGTGCCAGCTCAAGGGAGCAGGGATCCTACGAGCAGTACTTC.

The chain couples TRBV6-1 to TRBJ1-2; D gene uncertain. Germline assignment: CDR1 MNHNS and CDR2 SASEGT. Trimming stripped 5 bases from V and 3 bases from J, with 4 bases between. The CDR3 sequence is 11 residues long. The CDR3 loop reads CASSRDYGYTF. In nucleotides, the CDR3 is TGTGCCAGCAGTCGGGACTATGGCTACACCTTC.

In DNA form, the CDR3 reads TGTGCCATCAGTGAGTCGATAAGTGGTGCGGGGAATTCACCCCTCCACTTT. This gives the protein CAISESISGAGNSPLHF. The gene calls are TRBV10-3 and TRBJ1-6; D ambiguous. The CDR3 spans 17 residues. CDR1 is ENHRY and CDR2 is SYGVKD in the germline V gene. The V end was cut by 0 bases, the J end by 7 bases, with 16 bases between.

The rearrangement joins TRBV19 to TRBJ2-1; D might be TRBD2 (6 bases). The CDR3 consists of 15 residues. Germline assignment: CDR1 LNHDA and CDR2 SQIVND (reference sequence). V was shortened by 1 base and J by 4 bases, with 11 bases between the two germline ends. CDR3 DNA: TGTGCCAGTAGTATAGGAGATGGGGGGTACAATGAGCAGTTCTTC. Translation gives CASSIGDGGYNEQFF.

The V gene is TRBV14, the J gene TRBJ1-2; no reliable D call. The CDR3 loop spans 14 amino acids. Germline lookup yields CDR1 SGHDN and CDR2 FVKESK. Trimming left V 1 base short and J 0 bases short, with 6 bases between. CDR3: CASSQGQANYGYTF. CDR3 DNA sequence: TGTGCCAGCAGCCAAGGGCAGGCTAACTATGGCTACACCTTC.

The J gene is TRBJ1-5, the V gene TRBV19; 7 nucleotides line up with TRBD1. V lost 6 bases and J lost 3; bases outside the gene matches: 5. The CDR3 totals 14 residues. CDR1 and CDR2 from the germline V gene are LNHDA and SQIVND (reference sequence). CDR3: CASSQGGPNQPQHF. CDR3 DNA sequence: TGTGCCAGTAGCCAGGGGGGTCCCAATCAGCCCCAGCATTTT.

About this clone: Other nucleotide sequences from this sample produce the same CDR3. The chain combines TRBV7-8 with TRBJ2-7; 14 bases align to TRBD2. V lost 5 bases and J lost 6; bases outside the gene matches: 3. There are 14 residues in the CDR3. CDR1 is SGHVS and CDR2 is FQNEAQ in the germline V gene. The DNA for the CDR3 is TGTGCCAGCAGCCGGACTAGCGGGGGGTCCGAGCAGTACTTC. This codes for CASSRTSGGSEQYF.